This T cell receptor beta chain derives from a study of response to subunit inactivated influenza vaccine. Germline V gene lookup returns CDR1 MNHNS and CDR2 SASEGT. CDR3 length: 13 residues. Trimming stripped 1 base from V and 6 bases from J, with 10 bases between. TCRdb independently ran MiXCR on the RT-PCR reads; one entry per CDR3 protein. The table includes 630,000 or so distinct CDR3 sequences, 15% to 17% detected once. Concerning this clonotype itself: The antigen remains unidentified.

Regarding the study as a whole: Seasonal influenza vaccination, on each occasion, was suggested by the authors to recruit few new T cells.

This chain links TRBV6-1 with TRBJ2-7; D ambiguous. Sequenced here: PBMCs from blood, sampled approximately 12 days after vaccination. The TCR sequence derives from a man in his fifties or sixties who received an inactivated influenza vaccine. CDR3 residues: CASSEGIALEQYF. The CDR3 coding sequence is TGTGCCAGCAGTGAAGGGATAGCTCTCGAGCAGTACTTC.